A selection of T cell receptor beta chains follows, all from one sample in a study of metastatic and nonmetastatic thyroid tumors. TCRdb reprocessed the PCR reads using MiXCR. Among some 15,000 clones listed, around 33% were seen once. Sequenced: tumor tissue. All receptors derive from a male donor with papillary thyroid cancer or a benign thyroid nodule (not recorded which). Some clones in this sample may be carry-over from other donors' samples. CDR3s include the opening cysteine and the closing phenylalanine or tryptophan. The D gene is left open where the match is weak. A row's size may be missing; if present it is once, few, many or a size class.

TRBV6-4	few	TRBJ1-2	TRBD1	TGTGCCAGCAGCTTGACAGGGGACGCGATTTATGGCTACACCTTC	CASSLTGDAIYGYTF
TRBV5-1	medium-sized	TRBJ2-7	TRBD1	TGCGCCAGCAGAACGGGACAGGGCGACGAGCAGTACTTC	CASRTGQGDEQYF
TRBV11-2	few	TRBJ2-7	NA	TGTGCCAGCAGCTTAATTTACGAGCAGTACTTC	CASSLIYEQYF
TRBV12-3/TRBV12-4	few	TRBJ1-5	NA	TGTGCCAGCAGTTTTTTGGGGAGGGGGCAGCCCCAGCATTTT	CASSFLGRGQPQHF
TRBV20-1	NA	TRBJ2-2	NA	TGCAGTGCTAGAGATATGGGGGGCGCGGGGACCGGGGAGCTGTTTTTT	CSARDMGGAGTGELFF
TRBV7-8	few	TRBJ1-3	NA	TGTGCCAGCAGCTTCCAGGCGGCCTGGAGCTCTGGAAACACCATATATTTT	CASSFQAAWSSGNTIYF
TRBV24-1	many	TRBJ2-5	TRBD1	TGTGCCACCAGTGATTCCCGGACAGGGCCGCAAGAGACCCAGTACTTC	CATSDSRTGPQETQYF
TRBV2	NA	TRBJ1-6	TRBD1	TGTGCCAGCAGACGGAGGACAGGAGGCACCTCCTCTGGACATTCACCCCTCCACTTT	CASRRRTGGTSSGHSPLHF
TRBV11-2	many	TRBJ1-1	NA	TGTGCCAGCAGCTTAGTTGCGTTAGCTGAAGCTTTCTTT	CASSLVALAEAFF
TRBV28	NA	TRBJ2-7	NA	TGTGCCAGCAATCGCCTTACCTACGAGCAGTACTTC	CASNRLTYEQYF
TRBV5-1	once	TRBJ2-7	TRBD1	TGCGCCAGCAGCTTGGGACAGGGGTTTTCCTACGAGCAGTACTTC	CASSLGQGFSYEQYF
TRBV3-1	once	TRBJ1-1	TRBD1	TGTGCCAGCAGCCAAGCCACAGGGGTGGAAACTGAAGCTTTCTTT	CASSQATGVETEAFF
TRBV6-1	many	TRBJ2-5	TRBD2	TGTGCCAGCAGTGAAGGACTAGCGGGAGCCGAGACCCAGTACTTC	CASSEGLAGAETQYF
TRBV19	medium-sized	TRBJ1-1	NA	TGTGCCAGTAGTATTCCACCCAGCAACACTGAAGCTTTCTTT	CASSIPPSNTEAFF
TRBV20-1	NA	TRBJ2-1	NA	TGCAGTGCGATGGACAATTACAATGAGCAGTTCTTC	CSAMDNYNEQFF
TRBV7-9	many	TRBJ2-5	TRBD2	TGTGCCAGCAGCTTCCCAGGACTAGCGGGGGGACAAGAGACCCAGTACTTC	CASSFPGLAGGQETQYF
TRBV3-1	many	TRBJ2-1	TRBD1	TGTGCCAGCAGCCAGACAGGGAATGAGCAGTTCTTC	CASSQTGNEQFF
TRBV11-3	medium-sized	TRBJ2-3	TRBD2	TGTGCCAGCAGCTTAGATCTAGCGGGGGCAACCACAGATACGCAGTATTTT	CASSLDLAGATTDTQYF
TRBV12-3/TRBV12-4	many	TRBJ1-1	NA	TGTGCCAGCAGTTACGCGAATACTGAAGCTTTCTTT	CASSYANTEAFF
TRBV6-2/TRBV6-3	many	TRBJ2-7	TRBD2	TGTGCCACCGGGGGCGGGAGGGCCGGCGAGCAGTACTTC	CATGGGRAGEQYF
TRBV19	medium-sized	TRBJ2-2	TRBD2	TGTGCCAGTAGTATCTCTAGCGGGTGGGGCGGGGAGCTGTTTTTT	CASSISSGWGGELFF
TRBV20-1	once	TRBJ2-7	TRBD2	TGCAGTGCTAAGGTTATAGCGGGAATGGCCTACGAGCAGTACTTC	CSAKVIAGMAYEQYF
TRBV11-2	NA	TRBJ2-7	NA	TGTGCCAGCAGCTCGCTTACTAGTTTCGTCTCCTACGAGCAGTACTTC	CASSSLTSFVSYEQYF
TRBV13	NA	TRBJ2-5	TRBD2	TGTGCCAGCAGCTCACGGACTAGCGGGAGGGGTCAAGAGACCCAGTACTTC	CASSSRTSGRGQETQYF
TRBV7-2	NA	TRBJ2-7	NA	TGTGCCAGCAGCTTAGACATCAACAGGAACTACGAGCAGTACTTC	CASSLDINRNYEQYF
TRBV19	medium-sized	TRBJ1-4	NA	TGTGCCAGTAGTATCAGCGGGGGCTGGGGTGAAAAACTGTTTTTT	CASSISGGWGEKLFF
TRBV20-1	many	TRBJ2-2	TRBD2	TGCAGTGCTAGAGATAATGGGAGCGGGGGGCGTCCTATAAACACCGGGGAGCTGTTTTTT	CSARDNGSGGRPINTGELFF
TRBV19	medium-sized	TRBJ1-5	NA	TGTGCCAGTAGTTCTACGGGACACTTTAGCAATCAGCCCCAGCATTTT	CASSSTGHFSNQPQHF
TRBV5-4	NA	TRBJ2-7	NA	TGTGCCAGCAGCTCAGTACCTTACAACACCTACGAGCAGTACTTC	CASSSVPYNTYEQYF
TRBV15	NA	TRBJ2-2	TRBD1	TGTGCCACCAGCATAATTACAGGGGGAGCCGGGGAGCTGTTTTTT	CATSIITGGAGELFF
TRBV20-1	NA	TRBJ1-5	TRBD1	TGCAGTGCTAGAGATCCCCCAGGGGGGCAGCCCCAGCATTTT	CSARDPPGGQPQHF